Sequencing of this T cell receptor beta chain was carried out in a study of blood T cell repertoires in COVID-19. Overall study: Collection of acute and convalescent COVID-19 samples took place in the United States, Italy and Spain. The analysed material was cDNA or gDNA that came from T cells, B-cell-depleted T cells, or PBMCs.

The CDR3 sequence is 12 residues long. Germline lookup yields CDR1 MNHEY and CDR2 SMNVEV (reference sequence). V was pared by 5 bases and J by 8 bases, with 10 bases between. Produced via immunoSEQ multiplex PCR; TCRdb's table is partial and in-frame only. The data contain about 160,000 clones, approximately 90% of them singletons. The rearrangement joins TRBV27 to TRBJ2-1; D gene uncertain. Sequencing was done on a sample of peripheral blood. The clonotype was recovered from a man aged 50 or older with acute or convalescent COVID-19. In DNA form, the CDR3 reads TGTGCCAGCAGTCTCCCCTCGGATGAGCAGTTCTTC. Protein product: CASSLPSDEQFF.